Sequencing of this T cell receptor (beta chain) was carried out in a study of naive CD8 T cells in extremely preterm neonates (TCRdb year 2017). Looking at the study overall: An age range of 25-50 years is given for the adult participants in the abstract, whereas a range of 20-50 years is given in the methods. Sorted naive CD8+ T cells from four age groups (extremely preterm neonates, term neonates, young children and adults) were used in the study to compare TCRbeta CDR3 repertoires.

A two-step, bias-controlled multiplex PCR was used to amplify TCRbeta CDR3 regions from genomic DNA. Primers specific for every TRBV and TRBJ gene segment were used in the multiplex PCR. The immunoSEQ Assay was used to generate TCRbeta repertoire data. As for the original processing: To merge closely related sequences, reads went through filtering and clustering using a relative-frequency ratio and a modified nearest-neighbor algorithm. V, D and J gene assignments for CDR3 sequences followed IMGT annotation. Template counts were quantified against synthetic TCR CDR3 analog sequences and normalized for PCR amplification bias. Analyses were restricted to unique productive sequences, meaning in-frame CDR3 sequences without stop codons. The immunoSEQ Analyzer software was used to calculate clonality, defined as 1 minus Pielou's evenness, and iChao1 richness. JMP was used for statistical testing, with Student's t-test or a non-parametric test applied depending on Shapiro-Wilk normality results. TCRdb holds this immuneACCESS table with in-frame rearrangements only. Some clones are missing; in checked studies, unresolved V genes explain under half, and the rest has no known cause. The DNA was the basis for D and trimming; V, J and clone size are from that table. This sample holds around 4,000 clones; roughly 97% were observed only once. The biggest ten clones account for approximately 0.73% of the sample.

For CDR1 and CDR2, the germline V gene lists SGHRS and YFSETQ. Ends trimmed: V by 1 base, J by 2 bases; bases unmatched to a gene: 10. The CDR3 has 17 amino acids, counting the end cysteine and phenylalanine. Just the 51-base CDR3 DNA is kept, in frame starting at base 1. Regarding this clone: It has no known antigen specificity. The record has no base qualities; no much larger clone is one base away.

Here is what the overall study found, with its caveats: A larger fraction of CDR3 nucleotide sequences was shared among preterm neonates (roughly 2.7%) than among term neonates (around 0.4%), young children (roughly 0.03%) and adults (about 0.01%). Preterm neonates had significantly lower iChao1 richness than all other age groups (p < 0.05) and an even clone distribution, indicating a less rich repertoire. Prospective longitudinal studies of preterm and term neonates were called for by the authors so that T cell development could be tracked within individuals. Preterm CDR3s were shorter, with fewer N additions and less junctional trimming, and were closer to germline than those of older groups. Among the limitations the authors pointed out were a small sample size and productive template counts that varied across preterm samples.

The peripheral blood donors were five healthy children aged about 15-56 months who were having elective routine surgery, plus five healthy nonsmoking adults. A FACSAria III cell sorter was used to sort live, Annexin V-negative naive CD8+ T cells (CD3+CD8+CD45RA+CCR7+). Per sample, between roughly 18,000 and 110,000 naive CD8+ T cells were obtained by sorting. Mononuclear cells were isolated from diluted blood by Ficoll-Paque density gradient centrifugation. Before sorting, mononuclear cells were cryopreserved in around 10% DMSO with 90% FBS and kept in long-term storage at -150 degrees C. After thawing, the cells were stained with Annexin V and with antibodies against CD3, CD8, CCR7 and CD45RA. The DNeasy Blood and Tissue Kit was used to extract genomic DNA from sorted cell pellets that had been snap-frozen.

The sequence joins TRBV5-1 to TRBJ2-7, and 9 junctional nucleotides match TRBD2. The source material was naive CD8+ T cells from blood. The TCR sequence derives from a human donor in good health. Read as DNA, the sequence is TGCGCCAGCAGCTTGACGGCCCTAGCGGGGAATACCTACGAGCAGTACTTC. This is translated as CASSLTALAGNTYEQYF.